A single T cell receptor beta chain is shown here with its context. Its antigen is currently unknown. In the same sample, other DNA sequences code for this CDR3. The data were obtained in a study of cytomegalovirus exposure and HLA in healthy donors. The study's findings and limits: A missense variant in DCLRE1C was later tied to TCR beta V- and J-gene trimming. A later examination showed that TCR association rates differed by HLA locus, with DRB1 most and HLA-C fewest. One cluster of highly shared sequence variants probably arose as a sequencing artifact.

The germline V gene has CDR1 SQVTM and CDR2 ANQGSEA. CDR3 size: 11 residues. The ends were cut back, 6 bases at V and 2 bases at J, with 4 bases in the middle. PCR primers comprised 60 Vbeta and 13 Jbeta primers. Clones were read by immunoSEQ multiplex PCR, and TCRdb kept only the in-frame ones, dropping some. This sample has around 110,000 clones, with around 77% found just once. J is TRBJ2-2 and V is TRBV29-1; D is ambiguous. The TCR sequence derives from a male donor in good health and CMV-seronegative. Sequencing was carried out using PBMCs. CDR3: CSVRNTGELFF. The CDR3 bases are TGCAGCGTCCGTAACACCGGGGAGCTGTTTTTT.